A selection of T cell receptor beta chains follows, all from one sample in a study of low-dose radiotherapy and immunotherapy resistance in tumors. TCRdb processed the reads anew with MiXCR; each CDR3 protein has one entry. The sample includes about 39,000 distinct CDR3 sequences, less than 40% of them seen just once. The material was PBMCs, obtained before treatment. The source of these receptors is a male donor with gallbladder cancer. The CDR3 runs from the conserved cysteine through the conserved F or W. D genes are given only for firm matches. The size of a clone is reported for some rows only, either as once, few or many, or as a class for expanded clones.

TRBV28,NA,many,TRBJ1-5,CASSLSPDSNQPQHF,TGTGCCAGCAGTTTATCGCCAGATAGCAATCAGCCCCAGCATTTT
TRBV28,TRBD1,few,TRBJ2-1,CASSLTGTEAEQFF,TGTGCCAGCAGCTTAACCGGGACAGAGGCTGAGCAGTTCTTC
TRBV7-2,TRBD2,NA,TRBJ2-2,CASSSRLAGGPSNTGELFF,TGTGCCAGCAGCTCCCGACTAGCGGGAGGGCCCTCGAACACCGGGGAGCTGTTTTTT
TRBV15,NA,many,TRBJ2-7,CATSRGILGLQYEQYF,TGTGCCACCAGCAGGGGGATATTAGGGTTGCAGTACGAGCAGTACTTC
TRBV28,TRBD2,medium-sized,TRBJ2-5,CASSSGLAGGTYQETQYF,TGTGCCAGCAGTTCGGGACTAGCGGGAGGAACGTACCAAGAGACCCAGTACTTC
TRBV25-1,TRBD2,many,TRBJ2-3,CASSAVSGTTDTQYF,TGTGCCAGCAGTGCCGTTAGCGGGACGACAGATACGCAGTATTTT
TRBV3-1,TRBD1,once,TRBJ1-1,CASSQAGGNTEAFF,TGTGCCAGCAGCCAAGCAGGGGGTAACACTGAAGCTTTCTTT
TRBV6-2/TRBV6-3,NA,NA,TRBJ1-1,CASSSPSLNTEAFF,TGTGCCAGCAGCTCCCCGTCTCTGAACACTGAAGCTTTCTTT
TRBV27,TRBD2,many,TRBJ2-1,CASSPGTSGSISNEQFF,TGTGCCAGCAGTCCAGGGACTAGCGGGAGTATCTCCAATGAGCAGTTCTTC
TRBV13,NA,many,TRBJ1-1,CASSPGGGGNTEAFF,TGTGCCAGCAGCCCCGGGGGGGGGGGGAACACTGAAGCTTTCTTT
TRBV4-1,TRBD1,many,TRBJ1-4,CASSQDQTPGQEKLFF,TGCGCCAGCAGCCAAGATCAGACACCGGGACAGGAAAAACTGTTTTTT
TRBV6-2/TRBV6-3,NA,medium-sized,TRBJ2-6,CASTKSGTPSPGANVLTF,TGTGCCAGCACTAAGTCCGGGACACCCTCACCTGGGGCCAACGTCCTGACTTTC
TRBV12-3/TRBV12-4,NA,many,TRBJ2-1,CASSQAADYNEQFF,TGTGCCAGCAGTCAGGCAGCGGACTACAATGAGCAGTTCTTC
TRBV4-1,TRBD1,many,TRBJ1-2,CASSQDGDRGLLNYGYTF,TGCGCCAGCAGCCAAGATGGGGACAGGGGCCTCCTTAACTATGGCTACACCTTC
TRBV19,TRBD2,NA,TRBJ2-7,CASTFSGGDYEQYF,TGTGCCAGTACCTTTAGCGGGGGGGACTACGAGCAGTACTTC
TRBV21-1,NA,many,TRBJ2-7,CASSKGGGQIYEQYF,TGTGCCAGCAGCAAAGGAGGAGGACAGATCTACGAGCAGTACTTC
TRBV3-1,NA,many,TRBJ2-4,CASSQDSGGAAKNIQYF,TGTGCCAGCAGCCAAGATTCCGGGGGCGCAGCCAAAAACATTCAGTACTTC
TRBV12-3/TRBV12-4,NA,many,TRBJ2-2,CASRDRANTGELFF,TGTGCCAGCAGAGACAGAGCTAACACCGGGGAGCTGTTTTTT
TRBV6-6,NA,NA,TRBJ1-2,CASSSPTGHNYGYTF,TGTGCCAGCAGTTCCCCGACAGGACACAACTATGGCTACACCTTC
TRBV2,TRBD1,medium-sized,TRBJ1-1,CASSLAGQGTEAFF,TGTGCCAGCAGTCTGGCCGGACAGGGCACTGAAGCTTTCTTT
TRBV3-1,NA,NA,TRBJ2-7,CASSHYGIEYEQYF,TGTGCCAGCAGCCACTACGGAATAGAGTACGAGCAGTACTTC
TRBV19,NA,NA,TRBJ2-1,CASSIDDHRLYEQFF,TGTGCCAGTAGTATAGATGATCATCGACTATATGAGCAGTTCTTC
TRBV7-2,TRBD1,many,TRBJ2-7,CASSPQTGDEQYF,TGTGCCAGCAGCCCGCAGACAGGGGACGAGCAGTACTTC
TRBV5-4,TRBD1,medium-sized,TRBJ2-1,CASSQDRAQNEQFF,TGTGCCAGCAGCCAAGACAGGGCCCAGAATGAGCAGTTCTTC
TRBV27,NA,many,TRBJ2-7,CASSLMGPWEEQYF,TGTGCCAGCAGTTTAATGGGACCATGGGAAGAGCAGTACTTC
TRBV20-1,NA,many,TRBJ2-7,CSASNSLSSYEQYF,TGCAGTGCTAGTAACAGCCTCAGCTCCTACGAGCAGTACTTC
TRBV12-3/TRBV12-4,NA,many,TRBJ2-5,CASSPPRAAQETQYF,TGTGCCAGCAGTCCCCCTCGGGCGGCCCAAGAGACCCAGTACTTC
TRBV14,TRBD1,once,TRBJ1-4,CASSQWTGGYEKLFF,TGTGCCAGCAGCCAATGGACAGGGGGCTACGAAAAACTGTTTTTT
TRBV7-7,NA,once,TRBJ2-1,CARSSDYGDEQFF,TGTGCCAGGAGCTCGGACTATGGGGATGAGCAGTTCTTC
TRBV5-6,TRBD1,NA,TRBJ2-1,CASSLNSPGQGNNEQFF,TGTGCCAGCAGCCTAAACTCCCCGGGACAGGGAAACAATGAGCAGTTCTTC
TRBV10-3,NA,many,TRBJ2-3,CAITSRLGVDTQYF,TGTGCCATCACCTCTAGACTCGGGGTAGATACGCAGTATTTT
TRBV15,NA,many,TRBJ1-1,CATSREGLNTEAFF,TGTGCCACCAGCAGAGAGGGGTTGAACACTGAAGCTTTCTTT
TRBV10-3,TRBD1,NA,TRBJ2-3,CAISVGDRTYTQYF,TGTGCCATCAGCGTAGGGGACAGGACTTATACGCAGTATTTT
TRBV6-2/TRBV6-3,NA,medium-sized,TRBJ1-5,CASLGDGNQPQHF,TGTGCCAGTCTCGGGGACGGCAATCAGCCCCAGCATTTT
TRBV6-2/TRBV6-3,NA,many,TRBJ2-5,CASNPTDETQYF,TGTGCCAGCAATCCGACAGACGAGACCCAGTACTTC